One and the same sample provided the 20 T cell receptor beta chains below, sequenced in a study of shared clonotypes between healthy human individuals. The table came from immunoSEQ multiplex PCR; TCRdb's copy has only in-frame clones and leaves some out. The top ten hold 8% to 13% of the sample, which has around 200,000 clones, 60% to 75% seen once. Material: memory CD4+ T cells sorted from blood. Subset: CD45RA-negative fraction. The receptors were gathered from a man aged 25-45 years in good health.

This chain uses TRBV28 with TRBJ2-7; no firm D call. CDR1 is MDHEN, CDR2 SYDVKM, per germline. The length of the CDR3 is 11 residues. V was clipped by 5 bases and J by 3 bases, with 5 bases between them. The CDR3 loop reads CASSPNYEQYF. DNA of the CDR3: TGTGCCAGCAGTCCGAACTACGAGCAGTACTTC.

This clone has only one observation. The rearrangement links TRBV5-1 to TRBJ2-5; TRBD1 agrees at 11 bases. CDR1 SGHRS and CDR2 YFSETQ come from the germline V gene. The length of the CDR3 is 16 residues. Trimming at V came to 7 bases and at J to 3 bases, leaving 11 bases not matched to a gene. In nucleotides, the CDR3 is TGCGCCAGCGGCCAAAAAACGGGACAGGGGGAAGAGACCCAGTACTTC. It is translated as CASGQKTGQGEETQYF.

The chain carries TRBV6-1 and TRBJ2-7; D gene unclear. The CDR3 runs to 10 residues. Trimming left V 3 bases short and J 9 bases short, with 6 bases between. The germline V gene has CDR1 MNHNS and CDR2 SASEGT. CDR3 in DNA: TGTGCCAGCAGTGAGATAGGGCAGTACTTC. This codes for CASSEIGQYF.

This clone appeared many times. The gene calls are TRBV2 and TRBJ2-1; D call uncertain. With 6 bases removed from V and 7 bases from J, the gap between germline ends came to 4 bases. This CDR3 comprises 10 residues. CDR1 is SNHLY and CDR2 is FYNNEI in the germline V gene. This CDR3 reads CASRKNEQFF. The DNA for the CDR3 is TGTGCCAGCAGGAAGAATGAGCAGTTCTTC. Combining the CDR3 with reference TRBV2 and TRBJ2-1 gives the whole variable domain EPEVTQTPSHQVTQMGQEVILRCVPISNHLYFYWYRQILGQKVEFLVSFYNNEISEKSEIFDDQFSVERPDGSNFTLKIRSTKLEDSAMYFCASRKNEQFFGPGTRLTVL.

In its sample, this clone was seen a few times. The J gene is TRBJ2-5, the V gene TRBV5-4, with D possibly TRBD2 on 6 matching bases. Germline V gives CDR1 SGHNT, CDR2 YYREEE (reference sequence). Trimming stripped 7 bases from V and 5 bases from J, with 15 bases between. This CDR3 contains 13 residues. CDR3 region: CASGGAVEETQYF. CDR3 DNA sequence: TGTGCCAGCGGCGGGGCGGTGGAGGAGACCCAGTACTTC.

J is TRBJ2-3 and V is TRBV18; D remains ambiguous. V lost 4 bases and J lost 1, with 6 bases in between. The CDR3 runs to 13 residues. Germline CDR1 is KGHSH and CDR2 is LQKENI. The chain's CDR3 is CASSLSGTDTQYF. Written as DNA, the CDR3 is TGTGCCAGCTCACTATCCGGCACAGATACGCAGTATTTT. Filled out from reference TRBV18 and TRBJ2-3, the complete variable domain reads NAGVMQNPRHLVRRRGQEARLRCSPMKGHSHVYWYRQLPEEGLKFMVYLQKENIIDESGMPKERFSAEFPKEGPSILRIQQVVRGDSAAYFCASSLSGTDTQYFGPGTRLTVL.

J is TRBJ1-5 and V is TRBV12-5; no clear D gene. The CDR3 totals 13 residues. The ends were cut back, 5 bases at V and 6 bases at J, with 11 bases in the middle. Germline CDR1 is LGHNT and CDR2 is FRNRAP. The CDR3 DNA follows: TGTGCTAGTGGTCTCGGGAGAGGTCAGCCCCAGCATTTT. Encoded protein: CASGLGRGQPQHF.

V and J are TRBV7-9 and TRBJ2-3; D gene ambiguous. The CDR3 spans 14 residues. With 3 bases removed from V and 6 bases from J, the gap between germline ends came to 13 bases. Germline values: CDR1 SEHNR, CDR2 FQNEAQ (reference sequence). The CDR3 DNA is TGTGCCAGCAGCTTTGGGTCGGTGCTGGATACGCAGTATTTT. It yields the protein CASSFGSVLDTQYF.

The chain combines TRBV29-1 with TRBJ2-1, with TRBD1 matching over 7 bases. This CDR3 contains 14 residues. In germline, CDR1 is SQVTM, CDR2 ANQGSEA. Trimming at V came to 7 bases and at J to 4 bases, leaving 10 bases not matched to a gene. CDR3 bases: TGCAGCGCCTTGACAGGGAGTGGTTACAATGAGCAGTTCTTC. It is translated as CSALTGSGYNEQFF.

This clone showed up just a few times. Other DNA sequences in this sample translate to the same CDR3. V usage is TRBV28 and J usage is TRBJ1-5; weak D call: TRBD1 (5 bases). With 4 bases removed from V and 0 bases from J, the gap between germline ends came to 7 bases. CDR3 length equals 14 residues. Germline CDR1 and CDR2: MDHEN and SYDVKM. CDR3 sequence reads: CASSSGGSNQPQHF. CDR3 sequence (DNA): TGTGCCAGCAGTTCCGGGGGTAGCAATCAGCCCCAGCATTTT.

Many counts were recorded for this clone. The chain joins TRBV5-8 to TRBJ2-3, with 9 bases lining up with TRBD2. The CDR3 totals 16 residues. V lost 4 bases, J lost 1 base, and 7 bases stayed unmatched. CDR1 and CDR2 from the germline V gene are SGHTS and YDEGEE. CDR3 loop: CASSVLAGVGTDTQYF. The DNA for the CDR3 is TGTGCCAGCAGCGTCTTAGCGGGAGTGGGCACAGATACGCAGTATTTT.

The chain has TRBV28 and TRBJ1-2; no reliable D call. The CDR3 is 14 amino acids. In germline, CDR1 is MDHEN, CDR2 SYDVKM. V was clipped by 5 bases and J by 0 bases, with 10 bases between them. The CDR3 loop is CASSPLEANYGYTF. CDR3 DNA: TGTGCCAGCAGTCCCCTGGAAGCTAACTATGGCTACACCTTC.

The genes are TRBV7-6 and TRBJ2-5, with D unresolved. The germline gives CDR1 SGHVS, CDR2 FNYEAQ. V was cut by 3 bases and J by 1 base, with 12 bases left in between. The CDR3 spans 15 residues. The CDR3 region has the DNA TGTGCCAGCAGCTTGGCCGGCAGTCGCCAAGAGACCCAGTACTTC. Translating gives CASSLAGSRQETQYF.

The chain's CDR3 is CASSSTIQRKDTGELFF. The CDR3 DNA reads as TGTGCCAGCAGCTCCACCATCCAGAGAAAAGACACCGGGGAGCTGTTTTTT. The chain recombines TRBV11-3 with TRBJ2-2; no clear D. This CDR3 region has 17 residues. Trimming took 4 bases from V and 3 from J, leaving 18 bases between them. Germline loops: CDR1 SGHNT, CDR2 YENEEA.

The CDR3, as DNA: TGTGCCAGCAGTGGAACTAGCGCGAGCTCCTACAATGAGCAGTTCTTC. Translated, it gives CASSGTSASSYNEQFF. The V and J genes are TRBV6-1 and TRBJ2-1; TRBD2 matches at 7 bases. V lost 4 bases to trimming and J lost 0 bases; unmatched junction nucleotides: 6. CDR3 size: 16 residues. Germline V gene lookup returns CDR1 MNHNS and CDR2 SASEGT.

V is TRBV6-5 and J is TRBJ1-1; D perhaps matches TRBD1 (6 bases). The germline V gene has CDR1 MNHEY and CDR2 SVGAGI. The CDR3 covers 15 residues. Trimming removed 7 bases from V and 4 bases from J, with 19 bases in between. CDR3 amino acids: CASTTLGAGSTEAFF. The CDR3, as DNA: TGTGCCAGCACCACACTGGGGGCCGGTAGCACTGAAGCTTTCTTT.

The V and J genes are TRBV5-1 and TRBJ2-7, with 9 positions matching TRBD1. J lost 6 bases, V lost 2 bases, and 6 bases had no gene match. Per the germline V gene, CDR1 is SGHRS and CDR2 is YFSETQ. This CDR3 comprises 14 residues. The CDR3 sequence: CASSFRDRAGEQYF. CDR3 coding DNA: TGCGCCAGCAGCTTCCGGGACAGGGCCGGCGAGCAGTACTTC.

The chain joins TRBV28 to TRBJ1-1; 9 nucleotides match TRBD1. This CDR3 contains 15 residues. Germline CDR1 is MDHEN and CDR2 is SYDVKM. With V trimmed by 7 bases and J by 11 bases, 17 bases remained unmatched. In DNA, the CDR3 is TGTGCCAGCACCCCACCCGGGACAGGGAGTAATACGGCTTTCTTT. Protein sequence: CASTPPGTGSNTAFF. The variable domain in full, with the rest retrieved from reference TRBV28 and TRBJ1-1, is DVKVTQSSRYLVKRTGEKVFLECVQDMDHENMFWYRQDPGLGLRLIYFSYDVKMKEKGDIPEGYSVSREKKERFSLILESASTNQTSMYLCASTPPGTGSNTAFFGQGTRLTVV.

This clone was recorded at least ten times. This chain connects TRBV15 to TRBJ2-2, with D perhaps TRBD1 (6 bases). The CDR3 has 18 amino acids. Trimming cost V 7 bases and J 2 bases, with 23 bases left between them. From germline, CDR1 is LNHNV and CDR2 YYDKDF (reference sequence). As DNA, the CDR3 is TGTGCCACCAAGGCTGGGGGCAGCGCCCAAGAAAACACCGGGGAGCTGTTTTTT. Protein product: CATKAGGSAQENTGELFF.

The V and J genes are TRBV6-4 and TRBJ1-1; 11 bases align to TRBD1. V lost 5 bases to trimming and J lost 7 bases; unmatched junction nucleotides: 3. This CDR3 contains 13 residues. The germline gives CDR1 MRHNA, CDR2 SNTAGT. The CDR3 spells CASSRGTGGEAFF. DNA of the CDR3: TGTGCCAGCAGTCGAGGGACAGGGGGTGAAGCTTTCTTT.